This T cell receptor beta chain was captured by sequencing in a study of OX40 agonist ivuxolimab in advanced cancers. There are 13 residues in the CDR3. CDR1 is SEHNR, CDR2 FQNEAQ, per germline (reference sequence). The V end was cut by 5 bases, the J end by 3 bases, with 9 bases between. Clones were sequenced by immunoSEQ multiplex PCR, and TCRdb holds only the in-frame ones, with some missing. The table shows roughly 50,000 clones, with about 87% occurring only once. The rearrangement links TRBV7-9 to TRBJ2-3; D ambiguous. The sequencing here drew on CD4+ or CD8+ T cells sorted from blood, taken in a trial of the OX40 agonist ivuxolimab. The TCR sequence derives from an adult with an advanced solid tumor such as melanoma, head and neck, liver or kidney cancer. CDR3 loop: CASSQSQTDTQYF. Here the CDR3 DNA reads TGTGCCAGCAGCCAATCGCAGACAGATACGCAGTATTTT.